The clone carrying this TCR beta chain was counted many times. The sample belongs to a study of response to subunit inactivated influenza vaccine. TCRdb fed the RT-PCR reads into MiXCR, producing one record per CDR3 protein. The sample has around 200,000 distinct CDR3 sequences; approximately 12% are singletons. This sample was also put to use in a study of T cells expressing NK-cell markers. That investigation notes: 5'RACE template switching built TCR beta cDNA with unique molecular identifiers. These clonotypes additionally ranked first within the CD3+CD56-NKG2C+ fraction of a handful of donors. HCMV specificity of the expanded NKG2C+ T cell clones was not established.

The TCR sequence derives from a man aged 45 to 65 who received an inactivated influenza vaccine. Here the sequenced sample was CD8+ T cells sorted from PBMCs, taken roughly 12 days after vaccination.

This chain's CDR3 is CASSPNYNEQFF. DNA of the CDR3: TGTGCCAGCAGCCCAAACTACAATGAGCAGTTCTTC. The chain has TRBV7-9 and TRBJ2-1, with D uncertain. Trimming cost V 5 bases and J 3 bases, with 5 bases left between them. CDR1 is SEHNR and CDR2 is FQNEAQ in the germline V gene (reference sequence). The CDR3 covers 12 residues.